A single sample is the source of the 14 T cell receptor beta chains below, sequenced in a study of lymphopenia after photon versus proton radiotherapy. Sequencing was performed with immunoSEQ multiplex PCR; in TCRdb, only in-frame clones are kept and a portion is missing. The repertoire includes 60,000 or so clones, around 90% of them detected once, and around 13% sits in the top ten. The specimen comprised peripheral blood, sampled from a patient treated with proton-based radiotherapy. The origin of the receptors is an older man with esophageal cancer.

V usage is TRBV4-1 and J usage is TRBJ2-1; D possibly matches TRBD1 or TRBD2 (6 bases each). The CDR3 has 16 amino acids. The germline V gene encodes CDR1 MGHRA and CDR2 YSYEKL. Trimming took 0 bases from V and 1 from J, leaving 10 bases between them. CDR3: CASSQESGASYNEQFF. The CDR3 DNA follows: TGCGCCAGCAGCCAAGAATCGGGGGCGTCCTACAATGAGCAGTTCTTC.

The J gene is TRBJ1-5, the V gene TRBV5-5, with a weak D call TRBD1 (5 bases). CDR1 and CDR2 (germline): SGHKS, YYEKEE (reference sequence). The V gene lost 4 bases and the J gene lost 5 bases, with 13 bases spanning the gap. The CDR3 loop spans 14 amino acids. The CDR3 is CASSEEWGYQPQHF. CDR3 DNA sequence: TGTGCCAGCAGCGAGGAATGGGGGTATCAGCCCCAGCATTTT. The variable domain in full, completed from reference TRBV5-5 and TRBJ1-5, reads DAGVTQSPTHLIKTRGQQVTLRCSPISGHKSVSWYQQVLGQGPQFIFQYYEKEERGRGNFPDRFSARQFPNYSSELNVNALLLGDSALYLCASSEEWGYQPQHFGDGTRLSIL.

The chain carries TRBV19 and TRBJ1-1; 8 nucleotides agree with TRBD1. Germline assignment: CDR1 LNHDA and CDR2 SQIVND (reference sequence). This CDR3 is 14 amino acids long. The V gene end was trimmed by 6 bases and the J gene end by 3 bases; junction bases not matched to a gene: 6. The CDR3 DNA follows: TGTGCCAGTAGCTTTGACAGGGGAGACACTGAAGCTTTCTTT. It encodes CASSFDRGDTEAFF.

The chain combines TRBV29-1 with TRBJ2-1; 7 bases match TRBD1. The V and J ends lost 5 bases and 7 bases, in that order; junction bases with no gene match: 8. The CDR3 covers 13 residues. Germline CDR1 and CDR2: SQVTM and ANQGSEA. The CDR3 DNA is TGCAGCGTTATTACCGGGACAGCGAATGAGCAGTTCTTC. It is translated as CSVITGTANEQFF.

This clone was counted between two and nine times. V is TRBV18 and J is TRBJ1-6; 11 bases align to TRBD1. The CDR3 loop spans 15 amino acids. Trimming at V came to 6 bases and at J to 10 bases, leaving 8 bases not matched to a gene. Germline assignment: CDR1 KGHSH and CDR2 LQKENI. The CDR3 loop reads CASSVGQGALSPLHF. The CDR3 DNA reads TGTGCCAGCTCGGTAGGACAGGGGGCTTTGTCACCCCTCCACTTT.

The rearrangement links TRBV7-8 to TRBJ1-5; TRBD1 agrees at 11 bases. V lost 8 bases, J lost 2 bases, and 5 bases stayed unmatched. Germline V gene lookup returns CDR1 SGHVS and CDR2 FQNEAQ. The CDR3 totals 15 residues. CDR3 sequence: CASGQGARGNQPQHF. CDR3 sequence (DNA): TGTGCCAGCGGACAGGGGGCTAGAGGCAATCAGCCCCAGCATTTT. The whole variable domain, remainder taken from reference TRBV7-8 and TRBJ1-5, is GAGVSQSPRYKVAKRGQDVALRCDPISGHVSLFWYQQALGQGPEFLTYFQNEAQLDKSGLPSDRFFAERPEGSVSTLKIQRTQQEDSAVYLCASGQGARGNQPQHFGDGTRLSIL.

DNA for the CDR3: TGTGCCAGCAGCTTGAGGGTTCGTAATGAAAAACTGTTTTTT. It is translated as CASSLRVRNEKLFF. V usage is TRBV5-6 and J usage is TRBJ1-4; no firm D call. CDR3 length: 14 residues. Trimming stripped 1 base from V and 4 bases from J, with 8 bases between. Germline V gene data show CDR1 as SGHDT and CDR2 as YYEEEE. Full variable domain (outside the CDR3, taken from reference TRBV5-6 and TRBJ1-4): DAGVTQSPTHLIKTRGQQVTLRCSPKSGHDTVSWYQQALGQGPQFIFQYYEEEERQRGNFPDRFSGHQFPNYSSELNVNALLLGDSALYLCASSLRVRNEKLFFGSGTQLSVL.

The chain carries TRBV5-1 and TRBJ1-1; D uncertain. CDR1 is SGHRS and CDR2 is YFSETQ in the germline V gene. With 3 bases removed from V and 4 bases from J, the gap between germline ends came to 10 bases. This CDR3 is built from 13 residues. CDR3 amino acids: CASSSRRSTEAFF. The CDR3 nucleotides are TGCGCCAGCAGCTCGCGACGGAGCACTGAAGCTTTCTTT.

J is TRBJ2-3 and V is TRBV6-4; no definite D call. The V end was cut by 8 bases, the J end by 0 bases, with 9 bases between. Germline V CDR1 and CDR2: MRHNA, SNTAGT. The CDR3 is 13 amino acids. In nucleotides, the CDR3 is TGTGCCAGCTCTGTATCTAGCACAGATACGCAGTATTTT. This codes for CASSVSSTDTQYF.

J is TRBJ2-7 and V is TRBV10-1; D might be TRBD1 or TRBD2, each matching 5 bases. The germline gives CDR1 WNHNN, CDR2 SYGVQD (reference sequence). The CDR3 has 13 amino acids. Trimming stripped 0 bases from V and 4 bases from J, with 7 bases between. The CDR3 DNA is TGCGCCAGCAGTGAGTCGTGGGGGTACGAGCAGTACTTC. Translated: CASSESWGYEQYF.

The chain employs TRBV30 and TRBJ1-1; D call uncertain. Trimming took off 3 bases at V and 1 base at J, with 9 bases between the two ends. Germline assignment: CDR1 GTSNPN and CDR2 SVGIG (reference sequence). This CDR3 comprises 13 residues. As DNA, the CDR3 is TGTGCCTGGAGGCCCTACAGGAACACTGAAGCTTTCTTT. Translation gives CAWRPYRNTEAFF.

The chain recombines TRBV6-4 with TRBJ2-5, with 7 nucleotides matching TRBD2. V gave up 2 bases and J gave up 2 bases; unmatched junction bases: 8. Germline assignment: CDR1 MRHNA and CDR2 SNTAGT. The CDR3 sequence is 16 residues long. CDR3 residues: CASSDRAGEPQETQYF. The DNA for the CDR3 is TGTGCCAGCAGTGACAGGGCGGGGGAACCACAAGAGACCCAGTACTTC.

This clone has just a few counts. CDR3 in amino acids: CASSLRGRSGLDTQYF. CDR3 nucleotide sequence: TGTGCCAGCAGCCTCAGGGGAAGAAGCGGCCTTGATACGCAGTATTTT. The V gene is TRBV11-3, the J gene TRBJ2-3; perhaps TRBD1 as D (6 bases). The CDR3 runs 16 residues. V lost 5 bases to trimming and J lost 6 bases, with 21 bases between them. In germline, CDR1 is SGHNT, CDR2 YENEEA.

This chain joins TRBV18 and TRBJ2-1; 12 bases fit TRBD2. Germline V gives CDR1 KGHSH, CDR2 LQKENI. The V gene end was trimmed by 6 bases and the J gene end by 8 bases; junction bases not matched to a gene: 11. This CDR3 contains 16 residues. This chain's CDR3 is CASSATGLAGFDEQFF. CDR3 in DNA: TGTGCCAGCTCGGCCACTGGACTAGCGGGATTCGATGAGCAGTTCTTC.